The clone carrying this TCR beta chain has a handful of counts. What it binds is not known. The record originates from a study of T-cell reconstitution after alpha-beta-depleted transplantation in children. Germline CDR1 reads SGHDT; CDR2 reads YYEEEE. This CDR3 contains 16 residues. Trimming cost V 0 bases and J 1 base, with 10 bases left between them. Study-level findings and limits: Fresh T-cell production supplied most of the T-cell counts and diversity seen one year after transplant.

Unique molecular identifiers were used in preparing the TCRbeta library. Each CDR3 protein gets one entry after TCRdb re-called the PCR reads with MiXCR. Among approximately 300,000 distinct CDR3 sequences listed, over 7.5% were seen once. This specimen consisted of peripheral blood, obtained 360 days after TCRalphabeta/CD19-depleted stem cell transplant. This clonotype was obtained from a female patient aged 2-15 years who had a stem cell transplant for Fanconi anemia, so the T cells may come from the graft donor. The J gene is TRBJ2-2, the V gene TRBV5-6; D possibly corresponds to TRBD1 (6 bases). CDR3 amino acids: CASSLVGQQNTGELFF. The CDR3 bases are TGTGCCAGCAGCTTGGTGGGACAACAGAACACCGGGGAGCTGTTTTTT.